The 27 T cell receptor beta chains reported below all come from one sample, sequenced in a study of blood T cell repertoires in COVID-19. Data came from immunoSEQ multiplex PCR; TCRdb stores just in-frame clones and leaves some out. The sample has about 67,000 clones, more than 75% seen once. Sequencing was carried out using peripheral blood. These receptors were collected from a woman between 55 and 75 years old with acute or convalescent COVID-19.

This chain links TRBV2 with TRBJ1-2, with 9 bases fitting TRBD1. The CDR3 contains 14 residues. Trimming at V came to 6 bases and at J to 3 bases, leaving 5 bases not matched to a gene. Looked up from germline, CDR1 is SNHLY and CDR2 is FYNNEI. The CDR3 DNA sequence: TGTGCCAGCAGGGGGGGACAGGGCGACTATGGCTACACCTTC. Translated: CASRGGQGDYGYTF.

This chain uses TRBV6-5 with TRBJ1-2; D gene unclear. Between the trimmed V and J ends, which lost 0 bases and 0 bases, there was a span of 8 bases. CDR3 length equals 15 residues. Germline V gene sequence: CDR1 MNHEY, CDR2 SVGAGI. The CDR3 sequence: CASSYSPLPNYGYTF. CDR3 DNA sequence: TGTGCCAGCAGTTACTCCCCCCTTCCTAACTATGGCTACACCTTC.

The DNA for the CDR3 is TGTGCCAGTAGTGTGGCGACAGGGGGCTTATCTGAAGCTTTCTTT. It translates to CASSVATGGLSEAFF. The chain links TRBV19 to TRBJ1-1; 10 bases match TRBD1. This CDR3 comprises 15 residues. V was pared by 5 bases and J by 6 bases, with 9 bases of the junction left unmatched. Germline CDR1 LNHDA, CDR2 SQIVND (reference sequence).

The chain recombines TRBV29-1 with TRBJ1-2; 9 bases agree with TRBD1. With V trimmed by 5 bases and J by 4 bases, 2 bases remained unmatched. CDR3 length: 12 amino acids. Per germline, CDR1 SQVTM and CDR2 ANQGSEA. The CDR3 DNA follows: TGCAGCGTTACAGGGGGCGCCTATGGCTACACCTTC. This sequence encodes CSVTGGAYGYTF.

The J gene is TRBJ2-1, the V gene TRBV28; tentatively, D is TRBD2 (7 bases). Germline CDR1 is MDHEN and CDR2 is SYDVKM. CDR3 length: 21 amino acids. With 4 bases removed from V and 7 bases from J, the gap between germline ends came to 35 bases. The CDR3 region has the DNA TGTGCCAGCAGTTCCTACTCCCGAAGCGTTCGGCGCGGGGGCCCGCGGAATGAGCAGTTCTTC. This gives the protein CASSSYSRSVRRGGPRNEQFF.

V is TRBV5-1 and J is TRBJ2-5; D call uncertain. There are 13 residues in the CDR3. Looked up from germline, CDR1 is SGHRS and CDR2 is YFSETQ. The V gene lost 3 bases and the J gene lost 2 bases, with 8 bases spanning the gap. In DNA form, the CDR3 reads TGCGCCAGCAGCTCGTCTATACAAGAGACCCAGTACTTC. This encodes CASSSSIQETQYF.

A note on this clone: Other DNA variants within this sample encode the same CDR3. The chain carries TRBV28 and TRBJ1-4; maybe TRBD1 (6 bases). The length of the CDR3 is 16 residues. Germline CDR1 MDHEN, CDR2 SYDVKM. V lost 1 base and J 7 bases, leaving 16 bases between the germline ends. The CDR3 is CASSLFGGGGGEKLFF. The CDR3 region has the DNA TGTGCCAGCAGTTTATTTGGAGGGGGAGGGGGTGAAAAACTGTTTTTT.

This sequence joins TRBV27 and TRBJ2-7; TRBD1 agrees at 8 bases. Unmatched junction bases numbered 5, after V lost 3 bases and J lost 4 bases. The CDR3 covers 14 residues. The V gene's germline CDR1 is MNHEY and CDR2 SMNVEV (reference sequence). CDR3 protein: CASSLGTGYYEQYF. CDR3 in DNA: TGTGCCAGCAGTTTGGGGACAGGTTATTACGAGCAGTACTTC.

In this sample, this clone turned up a few times. CDR3 coding DNA: TGCGCCAGCAGTATTGGTCAGGGTGGTGGCTACACCTTC. It is translated as CASSIGQGGGYTF. The chain carries TRBV5-1 and TRBJ1-2; TRBD1 is a possible D gene (5 bases). CDR3 length: 13 residues. With 5 bases removed from V and 7 bases from J, the gap between germline ends came to 15 bases. Germline V gene sequence: CDR1 SGHRS, CDR2 YFSETQ. The full variable domain, rest sourced from reference TRBV5-1 and TRBJ1-2, is KAGVTQTPRYLIKTRGQQVTLSCSPISGHRSVSWYQQTPGQGLQFLFEYFSETQRNKGNFPGRFSGRQFSNSRSEMNVSTLELGDSALYLCASSIGQGGGYTFGSGTRLTVV.

The V gene is TRBV5-1, the J gene TRBJ2-1; tentatively, D is TRBD2 (5 bases). V gave up 7 bases and J gave up 8 bases, with 19 bases separating them. Per germline, CDR1 SGHRS and CDR2 YFSETQ. CDR3 length: 14 residues. The CDR3 DNA reads TGCGCCAGCGAGTTAATACCGGGGAGAGATGAGCAGTTCTTC. Translation gives CASELIPGRDEQFF.

This clone has more than one count but fewer than ten. The chain couples TRBV5-1 to TRBJ2-1; D is uncertain. CDR1 and CDR2 (germline): SGHRS, YFSETQ. The V end lost 5 bases, the J end lost 6 bases, and 15 bases lay between the germline ends. The CDR3 totals 14 residues. In nucleotides, the CDR3 is TGCGCCAGCAGTCCAATTAAGGAGACCAATGAGCAGTTCTTC. Translated, it gives CASSPIKETNEQFF.

The chain recombines TRBV3-1 (or the pseudogene TRBV3-2) with TRBJ1-5, with D hard to call. Germline-derived CDR1 and CDR2 are LGHDT and YNNKEL (reference sequence). CDR3 length: 13 residues. V dropped 1 base and J dropped 4 bases, with 5 bases sitting between them. In nucleotides, the CDR3 is TGTGCCAGCAGCCAAGCCGTGAATCAGCCCCAGCATTTT. Protein: CASSQAVNQPQHF.

The count of this clone is one. V is TRBV6-1 and J is TRBJ2-5, with 13 bases matching TRBD2. The J segment lost 5 bases and the V segment lost 2 bases, leaving 5 bases of the junction unmatched. Germline loops: CDR1 MNHNS, CDR2 SASEGT. CDR3 size: 16 residues. The CDR3 sequence: CASSEQTSGGRETQYF. CDR3 coding DNA: TGTGCCAGCAGTGAACAGACTAGCGGGGGGCGGGAGACCCAGTACTTC.

At least ten counts were recorded for this clone. CDR3 amino acids: CASSQSVEPQHF. The CDR3, as DNA: TGTGCCAGCAGTCAATCAGTGGAGCCCCAGCATTTT. V gene TRBV12-3 or TRBV12-4 combines with J gene TRBJ1-5; unclear D gene. The CDR3 consists of 12 residues. Trimming removed 5 bases from V and 8 bases from J, with 10 bases in between.

The J gene is TRBJ2-7, the V gene TRBV5-8; D unclear. This CDR3 is built from 12 residues. The V and J ends lost 2 bases and 3 bases respectively, with 6 bases between them. Germline V gene data show CDR1 as SGHTS and CDR2 as YDEGEE. The DNA of the CDR3 is TGTGCCAGCAGCTTTGGCTTCTACGAGCAGTACTTC. Residues: CASSFGFYEQYF. The whole variable domain, remainder taken from reference TRBV5-8 and TRBJ2-7, is EAGVTQSPTHLIKTRGQQATLRCSPISGHTSVYWYQQALGLGLQFLLWYDEGEERNRGNFPPRFSGRQFPNYSSELNVNALELEDSALYLCASSFGFYEQYFGPGTRLTVT.

This clone was seen a handful of times. The chain links TRBV10-1 to TRBJ2-2; 12 nucleotides line up with TRBD2. The J segment lost 6 bases and the V segment lost 2 bases, leaving 1 base of the junction unmatched. The CDR3 contains 15 residues. The germline CDR1 and CDR2 sequences are WNHNN and SYGVQD (reference sequence). The CDR3 region is CASSELAGGAGELFF. In DNA, the CDR3 is TGCGCCAGCAGTGAGCTAGCGGGGGGGGCCGGGGAGCTGTTTTTT.

The chain couples TRBV27 to TRBJ2-3; 8 nucleotides agree with TRBD2. CDR1 and CDR2 from the germline V gene are MNHEY and SMNVEV (reference sequence). After removal of 8 bases from V and 0 bases from J, the junction contained 10 bases not matched to a gene. This CDR3 has 16 amino acids. CDR3 sequence reads: CASGRRGAISTDTQYF. CDR3 coding DNA: TGTGCCAGCGGTAGGCGGGGGGCGATTAGCACAGATACGCAGTATTTT.

The chain is built from TRBV28 and TRBJ2-7; possibly TRBD2 for D (6 bases). CDR3 length equals 13 residues. Trimming took off 5 bases at V and 4 bases at J, with 12 bases between the two ends. Germline V CDR1 and CDR2: MDHEN, SYDVKM. DNA for the CDR3: TGTGCCAGCAGTCAAGGGGAGGAGTACGAGCAGTACTTC. Translating it yields CASSQGEEYEQYF.

The rearrangement uses TRBV27 and TRBJ1-5; D is ambiguous. V was trimmed by 2 bases and J by 10 bases, leaving 15 bases between them. From germline, CDR1 is MNHEY and CDR2 SMNVEV (reference sequence). CDR3 length: 14 amino acids. CDR3 amino acids: CASSLMPGISPQHF. The CDR3 bases are TGTGCCAGCAGTTTAATGCCGGGGATCAGCCCCCAGCATTTT.

This clone was observed a few times. The rearrangement links TRBV7-2 to TRBJ1-3; D not resolved. This CDR3 is 15 amino acids long. The germline V and J ends were trimmed by 3 bases and 0 bases, with 9 bases remaining between them. Germline CDR1 and CDR2: SGHTA and FQGNSA. DNA of the CDR3: TGTGCCAGCAGCTTTGCGCTTCGCTCTGGAAACACCATATATTTT. Translation: CASSFALRSGNTIYF.

The rearrangement uses TRBV7-8 and TRBJ2-4, with 8 bases identical to TRBD1. V was clipped by 5 bases and J by 0 bases; unmatched bases: 9. The CDR3 length is 17 residues. Germline-derived CDR1 and CDR2 are SGHVS and FQNEAQ. CDR3 coding DNA: TGTGCCAGCAGCGCTGGACAGGGACCCTCAGCCAAAAACATTCAGTACTTC. It translates to CASSAGQGPSAKNIQYF.

The rearrangement joins TRBV27 to TRBJ1-6; 10 bases map to TRBD1. The germline V gene has CDR1 MNHEY and CDR2 SMNVEV (reference sequence). The length of the CDR3 is 15 residues. V shed 4 bases, J shed 10 bases, and the junction held 7 bases outside the gene matches. CDR3 bases: TGTGCCAGCAGTTCCCCGACAGGGGGCAACTCACCCCTCCACTTT. Amino acid sequence: CASSSPTGGNSPLHF.

The chain links TRBV9 to TRBJ2-1; 10 bases agree with TRBD2. The V gene's germline CDR1 is SGDLS and CDR2 YYNGEE. V gave up 0 bases and J gave up 10 bases; unmatched junction bases: 10. The CDR3 loop spans 16 amino acids. CDR3 nucleotides: TGTGCCAGCAGCGTAGCCCCTACTAGCGGGGTAGGGGAGCAGTTCTTC. This sequence encodes CASSVAPTSGVGEQFF.

The chain recombines TRBV7-6 with TRBJ1-3, with 12 nucleotides matching TRBD1. Germline trimming cut 1 base from V and 0 bases from J; bases unmatched to any gene: 7. The CDR3 totals 19 residues. The germline CDR1 and CDR2 sequences are SGHVS and FNYEAQ. DNA for the CDR3: TGTGCCAGCAGCTTAGTATGGGACAGGGGGCGATCCTCTGGAAACACCATATATTTT. Translation: CASSLVWDRGRSSGNTIYF.

The gene calls are TRBV4-2 and TRBJ2-5; D ambiguous. The length of the CDR3 is 14 residues. The V gene lost 0 bases and the J gene lost 5 bases, with 10 bases spanning the gap. Germline lookup yields CDR1 LGHNA and CDR2 YNFKEQ. CDR3 in DNA: TGTGCCAGCAGCCAAGATCTCACCGGGGAGACCCAGTACTTC. This codes for CASSQDLTGETQYF.

This chain connects TRBV3-1 (or the pseudogene TRBV3-2) to TRBJ1-2, with TRBD1 matching 7 bases. This CDR3 spans 13 amino acids. From germline, CDR1 is LGHDT and CDR2 YNNKEL (reference sequence). V lost 5 bases, J lost 7 bases, and 7 bases stayed unmatched. CDR3 loop: CASSERGRAGYTF. CDR3 coding DNA: TGTGCCAGCAGCGAAAGGGGGCGCGCTGGCTACACCTTC.

V is TRBV5-1 and J is TRBJ2-7; 10 nucleotides agree with TRBD1. The germline V gene encodes CDR1 SGHRS and CDR2 YFSETQ. The CDR3 spans 14 residues. Germline trimming cut 4 bases from V and 7 bases from J; bases unmatched to any gene: 8. The CDR3 loop is CASSQMGQGWEQYF. CDR3 DNA: TGCGCCAGCAGCCAAATGGGACAGGGGTGGGAGCAGTACTTC.